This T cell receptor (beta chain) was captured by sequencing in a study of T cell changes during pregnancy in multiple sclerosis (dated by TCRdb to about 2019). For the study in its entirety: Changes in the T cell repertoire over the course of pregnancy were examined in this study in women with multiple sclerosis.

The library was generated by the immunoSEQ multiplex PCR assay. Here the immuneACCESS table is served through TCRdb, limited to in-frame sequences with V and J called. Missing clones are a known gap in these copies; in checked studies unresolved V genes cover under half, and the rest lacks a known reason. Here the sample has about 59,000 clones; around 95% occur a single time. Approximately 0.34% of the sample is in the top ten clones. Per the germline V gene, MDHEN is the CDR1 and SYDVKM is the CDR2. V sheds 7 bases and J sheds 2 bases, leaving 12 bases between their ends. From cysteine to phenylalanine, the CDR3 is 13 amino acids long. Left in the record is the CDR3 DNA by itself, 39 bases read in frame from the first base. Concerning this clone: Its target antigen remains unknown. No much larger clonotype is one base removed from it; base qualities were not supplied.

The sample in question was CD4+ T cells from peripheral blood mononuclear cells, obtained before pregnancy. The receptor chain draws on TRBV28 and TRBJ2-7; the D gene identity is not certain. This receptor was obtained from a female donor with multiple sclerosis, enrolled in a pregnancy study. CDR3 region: CASTENYPYEQYF. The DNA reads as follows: TGTGCCAGCACAGAAAACTATCCCTACGAGCAGTACTTC.